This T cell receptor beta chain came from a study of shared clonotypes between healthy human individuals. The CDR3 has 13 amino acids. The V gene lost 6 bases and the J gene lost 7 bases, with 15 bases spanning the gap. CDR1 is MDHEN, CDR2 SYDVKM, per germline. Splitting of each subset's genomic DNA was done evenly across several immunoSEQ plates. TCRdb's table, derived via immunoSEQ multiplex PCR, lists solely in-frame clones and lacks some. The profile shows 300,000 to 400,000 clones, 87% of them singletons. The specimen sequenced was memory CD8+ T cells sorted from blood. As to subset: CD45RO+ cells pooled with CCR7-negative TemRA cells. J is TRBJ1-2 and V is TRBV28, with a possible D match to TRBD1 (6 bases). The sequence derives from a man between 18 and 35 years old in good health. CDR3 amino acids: CASRPTGLGGYTF. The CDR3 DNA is TGTGCCAGCAGACCTACAGGGCTTGGTGGCTACACCTTC.